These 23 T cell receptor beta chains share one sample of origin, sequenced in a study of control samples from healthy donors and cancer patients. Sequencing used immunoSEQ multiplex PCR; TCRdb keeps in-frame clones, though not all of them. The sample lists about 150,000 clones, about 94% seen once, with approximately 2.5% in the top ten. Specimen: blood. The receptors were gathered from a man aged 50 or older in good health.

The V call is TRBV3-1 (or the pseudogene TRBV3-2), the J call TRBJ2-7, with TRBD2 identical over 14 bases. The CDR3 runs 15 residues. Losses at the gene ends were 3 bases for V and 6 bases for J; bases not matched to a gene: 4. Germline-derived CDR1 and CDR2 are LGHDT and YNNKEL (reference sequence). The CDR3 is CASSHGTSGRSEQYF. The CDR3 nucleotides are TGTGCCAGCAGCCACGGGACTAGCGGGAGATCCGAGCAGTACTTC.

As DNA, the CDR3 is TGTGCCAGCAGCTTCGGACAGGGCTACCCTCAGGGACTGTTTTTT. Its protein is CASSFGQGYPQGLFF. The chain links TRBV7-9 to TRBJ1-4, with 8 nucleotides matching TRBD1. Germline CDR1 reads SEHNR; CDR2 reads FQNEAQ (reference sequence). This CDR3 has 15 amino acids. V shed 3 bases, J shed 13 bases, and the junction held 13 bases outside the gene matches.

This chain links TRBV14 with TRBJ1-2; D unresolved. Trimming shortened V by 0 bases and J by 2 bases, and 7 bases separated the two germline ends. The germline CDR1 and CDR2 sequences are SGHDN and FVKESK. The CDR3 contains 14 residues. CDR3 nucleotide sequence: TGTGCCAGCAGCCAAGATTTCATCAACTATGGCTACACCTTC. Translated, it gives CASSQDFINYGYTF.

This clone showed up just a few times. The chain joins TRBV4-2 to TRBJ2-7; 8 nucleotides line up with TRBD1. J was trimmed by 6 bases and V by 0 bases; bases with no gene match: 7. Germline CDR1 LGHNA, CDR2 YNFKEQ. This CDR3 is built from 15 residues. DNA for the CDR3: TGTGCCAGCAGCCAAGATCGGCAGGGGGCTGGCGAGCAGTACTTC. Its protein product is CASSQDRQGAGEQYF.

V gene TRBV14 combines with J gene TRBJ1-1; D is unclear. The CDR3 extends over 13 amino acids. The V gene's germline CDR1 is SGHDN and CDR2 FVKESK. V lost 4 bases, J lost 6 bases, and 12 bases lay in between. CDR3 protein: CASSRFFGAEAFF. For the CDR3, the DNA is TGTGCCAGCAGCCGTTTCTTTGGCGCTGAAGCTTTCTTT.

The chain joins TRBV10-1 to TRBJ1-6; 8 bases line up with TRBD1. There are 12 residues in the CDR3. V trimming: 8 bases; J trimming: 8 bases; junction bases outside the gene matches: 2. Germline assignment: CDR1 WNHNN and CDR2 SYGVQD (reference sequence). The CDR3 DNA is TGCGCCAGCGGGACAGGCGATTCACCCCTCCACTTT. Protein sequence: CASGTGDSPLHF.

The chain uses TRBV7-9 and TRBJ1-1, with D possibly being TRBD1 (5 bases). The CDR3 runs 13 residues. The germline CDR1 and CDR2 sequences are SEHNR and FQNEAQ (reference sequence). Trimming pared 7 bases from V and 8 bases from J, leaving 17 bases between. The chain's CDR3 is CASTHRGGDEAFF. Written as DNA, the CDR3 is TGTGCCAGCACCCATCGGGGCGGGGACGAAGCTTTCTTT.

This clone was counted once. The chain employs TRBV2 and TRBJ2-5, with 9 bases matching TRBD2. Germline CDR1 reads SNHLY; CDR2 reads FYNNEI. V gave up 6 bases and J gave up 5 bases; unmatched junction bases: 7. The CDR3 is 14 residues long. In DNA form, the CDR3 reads TGTGCCAGCAGGGAGGGACTAGCAAGTGAGACCCAGTACTTC. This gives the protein CASREGLASETQYF.

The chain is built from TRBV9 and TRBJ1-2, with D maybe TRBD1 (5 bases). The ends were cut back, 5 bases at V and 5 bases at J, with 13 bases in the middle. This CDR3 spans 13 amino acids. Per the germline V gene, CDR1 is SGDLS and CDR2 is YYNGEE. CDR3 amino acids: CASRGSGGYGYTF. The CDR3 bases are TGTGCCAGCAGAGGTTCCGGGGGTTATGGCTACACCTTC.

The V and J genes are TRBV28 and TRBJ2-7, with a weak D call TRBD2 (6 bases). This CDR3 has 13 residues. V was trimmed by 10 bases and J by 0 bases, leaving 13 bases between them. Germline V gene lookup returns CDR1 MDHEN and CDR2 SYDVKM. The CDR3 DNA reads TGTGCCATCCACGGGGGTTCCTCCTACGAGCAGTACTTC. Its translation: CAIHGGSSYEQYF. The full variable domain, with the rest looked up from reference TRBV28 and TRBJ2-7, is DVKVTQSSRYLVKRTGEKVFLECVQDMDHENMFWYRQDPGLGLRLIYFSYDVKMKEKGDIPEGYSVSREKKERFSLILESASTNQTSMYLCAIHGGSSYEQYFGPGTRLTVT.

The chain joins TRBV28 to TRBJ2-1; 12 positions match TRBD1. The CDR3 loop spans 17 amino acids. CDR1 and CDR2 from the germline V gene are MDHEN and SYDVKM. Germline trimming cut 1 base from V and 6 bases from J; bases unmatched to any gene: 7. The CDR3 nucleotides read TGTGCCAGCAGTTTATTTGGGGGACAGGGGGCCCGCAATGAGCAGTTCTTC. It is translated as CASSLFGGQGARNEQFF.

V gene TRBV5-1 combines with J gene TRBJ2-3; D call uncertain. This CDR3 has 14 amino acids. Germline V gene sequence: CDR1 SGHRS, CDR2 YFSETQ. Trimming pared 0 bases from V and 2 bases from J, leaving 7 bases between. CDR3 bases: TGCGCCAGCAGCTTGGATAGCCACACAGATACGCAGTATTTT. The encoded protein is CASSLDSHTDTQYF.

The DNA for the CDR3 is TGTGCCAGCAGTCACTATGGGACTAGCGCCTTCTACGAGCAGTACTTC. Amino acids: CASSHYGTSAFYEQYF. The chain links TRBV27 to TRBJ2-7, with 10 nucleotides matching TRBD2. V shed 5 bases, J shed 3 bases, and the junction held 10 bases outside the gene matches. Germline V gene sequence: CDR1 MNHEY, CDR2 SMNVEV (reference sequence). CDR3 length: 16 amino acids.

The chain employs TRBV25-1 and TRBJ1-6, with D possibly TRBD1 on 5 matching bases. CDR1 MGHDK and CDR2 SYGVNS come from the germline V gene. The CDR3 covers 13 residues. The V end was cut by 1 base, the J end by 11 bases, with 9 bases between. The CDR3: CASSESRTTPLHF. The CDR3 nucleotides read TGTGCCAGCAGTGAATCCAGGACAACACCCCTCCACTTT. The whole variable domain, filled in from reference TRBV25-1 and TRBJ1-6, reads EADIYQTPRYLVIGTGKKITLECSQTMGHDKMYWYQQDPGMELHLIHYSYGVNSTEKGDLSSESTVSRIRTEHFPLTLESARPSHTSQYLCASSESRTTPLHFGNGTRLTVT.

CDR3 DNA sequence: TGTGCCAGCAGTGAGTGGGAATCGAGGGGAAACACCATATATTTT. Its translation is CASSEWESRGNTIYF. V usage is TRBV6-1 and J usage is TRBJ1-3; no clear D. V shed 3 bases and J shed 4 bases, with 13 bases lying between them. The V gene's germline CDR1 is MNHNS and CDR2 SASEGT. CDR3 length: 15 amino acids.

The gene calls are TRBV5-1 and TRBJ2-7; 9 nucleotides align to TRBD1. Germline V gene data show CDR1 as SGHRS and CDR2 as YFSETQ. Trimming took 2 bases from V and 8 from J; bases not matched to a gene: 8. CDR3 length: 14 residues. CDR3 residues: CASSLQGAQDKQYF. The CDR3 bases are TGCGCCAGCAGCTTACAGGGGGCGCAAGATAAGCAGTACTTC.

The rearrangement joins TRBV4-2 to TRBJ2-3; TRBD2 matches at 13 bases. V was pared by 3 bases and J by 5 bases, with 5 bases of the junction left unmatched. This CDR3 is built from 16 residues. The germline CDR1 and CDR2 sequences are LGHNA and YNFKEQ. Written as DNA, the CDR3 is TGTGCCAGCAGCCAGCTACTAGCGGGGGGGATAGATACGCAGTATTTT. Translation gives CASSQLLAGGIDTQYF.

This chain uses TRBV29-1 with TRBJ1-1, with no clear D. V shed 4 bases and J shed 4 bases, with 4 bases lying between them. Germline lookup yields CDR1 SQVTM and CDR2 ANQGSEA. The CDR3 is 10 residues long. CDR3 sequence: CSVGVTEAFF. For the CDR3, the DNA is TGCAGCGTTGGGGTCACTGAAGCTTTCTTT.

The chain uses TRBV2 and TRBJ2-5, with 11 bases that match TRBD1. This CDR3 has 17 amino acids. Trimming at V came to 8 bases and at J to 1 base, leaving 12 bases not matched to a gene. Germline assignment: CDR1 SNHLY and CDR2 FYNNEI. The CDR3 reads CASVLRPGTGGQETQYF. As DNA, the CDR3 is TGTGCCAGCGTTCTACGTCCCGGGACAGGGGGCCAAGAGACCCAGTACTTC.

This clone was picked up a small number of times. CDR3 region: CASSLQGGSGNTIYF. In nucleotides, the CDR3 is TGTGCCAGCTCGCTACAGGGCGGGTCTGGAAACACCATATATTTT. V gene TRBV18 combines with J gene TRBJ1-3, with a possible D match to TRBD1 (6 bases). CDR3 size: 15 residues. CDR1 and CDR2 from the germline V gene are KGHSH and LQKENI. Trimming took off 6 bases at V and 1 base at J, with 13 bases between the two ends. Full variable domain (remainder filled in from reference TRBV18 and TRBJ1-3): NAGVMQNPRHLVRRRGQEARLRCSPMKGHSHVYWYRQLPEEGLKFMVYLQKENIIDESGMPKERFSAEFPKEGPSILRIQQVVRGDSAAYFCASSLQGGSGNTIYFGEGSWLTVV.

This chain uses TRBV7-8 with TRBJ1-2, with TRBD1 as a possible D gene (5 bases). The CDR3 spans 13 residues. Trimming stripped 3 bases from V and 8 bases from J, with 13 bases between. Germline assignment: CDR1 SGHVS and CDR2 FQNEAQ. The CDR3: CASSLGGTSGYTF. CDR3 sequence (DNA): TGTGCCAGCAGCTTGGGGGGTACGAGCGGCTACACCTTC.

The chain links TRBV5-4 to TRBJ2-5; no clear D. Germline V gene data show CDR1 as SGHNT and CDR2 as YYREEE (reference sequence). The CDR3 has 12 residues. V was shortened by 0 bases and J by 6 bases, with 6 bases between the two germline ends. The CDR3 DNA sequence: TGTGCCAGCAGCTTGGAGGGAAAGACCCAGTACTTC. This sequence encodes CASSLEGKTQYF.

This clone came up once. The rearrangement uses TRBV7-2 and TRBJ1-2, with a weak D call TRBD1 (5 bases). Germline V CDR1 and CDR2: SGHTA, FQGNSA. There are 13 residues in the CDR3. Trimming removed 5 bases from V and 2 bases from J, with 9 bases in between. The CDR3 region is CASSPDKNYGYTF. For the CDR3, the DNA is TGTGCCAGCAGCCCGGACAAGAACTATGGCTACACCTTC.